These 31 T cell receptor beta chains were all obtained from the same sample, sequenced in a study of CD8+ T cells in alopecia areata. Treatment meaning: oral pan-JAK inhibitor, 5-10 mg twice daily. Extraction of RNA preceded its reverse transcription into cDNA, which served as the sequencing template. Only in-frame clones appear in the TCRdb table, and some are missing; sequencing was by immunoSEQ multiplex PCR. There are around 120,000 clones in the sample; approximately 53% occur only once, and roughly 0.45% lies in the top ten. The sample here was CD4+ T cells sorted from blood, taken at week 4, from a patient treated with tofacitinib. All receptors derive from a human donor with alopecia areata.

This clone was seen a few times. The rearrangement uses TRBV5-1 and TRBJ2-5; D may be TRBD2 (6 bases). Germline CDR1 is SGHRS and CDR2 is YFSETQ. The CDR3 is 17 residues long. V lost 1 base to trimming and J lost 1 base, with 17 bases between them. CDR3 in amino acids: CASSLIRRGTAQETQYF. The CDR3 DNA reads TGCGCCAGCAGCTTGATTAGGCGCGGGACGGCCCAAGAGACCCAGTACTTC. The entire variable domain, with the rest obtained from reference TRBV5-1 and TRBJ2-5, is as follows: KAGVTQTPRYLIKTRGQQVTLSCSPISGHRSVSWYQQTPGQGLQFLFEYFSETQRNKGNFPGRFSGRQFSNSRSEMNVSTLELGDSALYLCASSLIRRGTAQETQYFGPGTRLLVL.

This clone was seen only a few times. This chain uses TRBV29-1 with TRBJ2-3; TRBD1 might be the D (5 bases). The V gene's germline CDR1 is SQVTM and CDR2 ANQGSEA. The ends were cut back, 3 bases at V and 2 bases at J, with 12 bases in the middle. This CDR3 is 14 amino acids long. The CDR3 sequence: CSVEGPTPTDTQYF. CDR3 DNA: TGCAGCGTTGAGGGGCCGACCCCCACAGATACGCAGTATTTT.

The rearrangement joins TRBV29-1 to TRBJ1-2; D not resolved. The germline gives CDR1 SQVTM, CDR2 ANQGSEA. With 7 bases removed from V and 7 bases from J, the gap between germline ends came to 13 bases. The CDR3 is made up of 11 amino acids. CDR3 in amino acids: CSASSGIGYTF. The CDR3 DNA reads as TGCAGCGCTTCGTCGGGTATTGGCTACACCTTC.

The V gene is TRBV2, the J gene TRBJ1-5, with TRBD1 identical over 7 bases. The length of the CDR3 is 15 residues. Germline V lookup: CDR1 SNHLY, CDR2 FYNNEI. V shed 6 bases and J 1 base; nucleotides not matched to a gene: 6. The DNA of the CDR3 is TGTGCCAGCAGCACAGGGGTATTGAGCAATCAGCCCCAGCATTTT. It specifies CASSTGVLSNQPQHF. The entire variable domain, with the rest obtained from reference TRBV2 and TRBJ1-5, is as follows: EPEVTQTPSHQVTQMGQEVILRCVPISNHLYFYWYRQILGQKVEFLVSFYNNEISEKSEIFDDQFSVERPDGSNFTLKIRSTKLEDSAMYFCASSTGVLSNQPQHFGDGTRLSIL.

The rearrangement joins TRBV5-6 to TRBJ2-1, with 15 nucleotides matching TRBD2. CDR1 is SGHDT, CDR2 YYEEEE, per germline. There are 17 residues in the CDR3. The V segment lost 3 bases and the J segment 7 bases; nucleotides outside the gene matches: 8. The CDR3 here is CASSWTSGRAPGNEQFF. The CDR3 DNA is TGTGCCAGCAGCTGGACTAGCGGGAGGGCGCCGGGGAATGAGCAGTTCTTC.

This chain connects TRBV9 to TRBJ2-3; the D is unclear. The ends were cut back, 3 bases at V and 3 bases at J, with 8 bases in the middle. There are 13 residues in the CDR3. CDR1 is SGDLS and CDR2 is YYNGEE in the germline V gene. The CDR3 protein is CASSARLTDTQYF. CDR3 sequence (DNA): TGTGCCAGCAGCGCGCGACTTACAGATACGCAGTATTTT.

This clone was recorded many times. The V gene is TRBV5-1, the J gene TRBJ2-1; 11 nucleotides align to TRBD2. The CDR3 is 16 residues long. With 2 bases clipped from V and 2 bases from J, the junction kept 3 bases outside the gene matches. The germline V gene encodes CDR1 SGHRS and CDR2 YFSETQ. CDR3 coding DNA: TGCGCCAGCAGCTTCGGGGGACTAGCGGCCTACAATGAGCAGTTCTTC. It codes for CASSFGGLAAYNEQFF.

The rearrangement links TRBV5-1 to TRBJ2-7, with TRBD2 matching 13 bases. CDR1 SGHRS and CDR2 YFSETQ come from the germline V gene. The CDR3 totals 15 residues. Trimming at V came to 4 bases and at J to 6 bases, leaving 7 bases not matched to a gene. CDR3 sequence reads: CASSGGTSGAGEQYF. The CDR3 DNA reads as TGCGCCAGCAGCGGGGGGACTAGCGGGGCCGGCGAGCAGTACTTC.

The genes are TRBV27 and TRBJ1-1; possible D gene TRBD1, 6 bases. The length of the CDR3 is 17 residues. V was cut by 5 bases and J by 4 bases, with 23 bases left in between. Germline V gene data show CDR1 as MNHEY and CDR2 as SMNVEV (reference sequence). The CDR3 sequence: CASSPQLGGAQSTEAFF. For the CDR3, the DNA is TGTGCCAGCAGTCCACAACTGGGGGGGGCGCAAAGCACTGAAGCTTTCTTT.

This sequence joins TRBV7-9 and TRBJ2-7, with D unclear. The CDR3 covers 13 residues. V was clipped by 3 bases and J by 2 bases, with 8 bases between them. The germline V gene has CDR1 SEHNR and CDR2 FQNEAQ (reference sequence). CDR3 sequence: CASSFQSTYEQYF. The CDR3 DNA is TGTGCCAGCAGCTTTCAGTCTACCTACGAGCAGTACTTC.

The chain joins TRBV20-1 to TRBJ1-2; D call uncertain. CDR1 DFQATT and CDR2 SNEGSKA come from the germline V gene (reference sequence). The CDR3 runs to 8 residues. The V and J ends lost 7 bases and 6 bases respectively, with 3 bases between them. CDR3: CSDDGYTF. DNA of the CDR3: TGCAGTGACGATGGCTACACCTTC.

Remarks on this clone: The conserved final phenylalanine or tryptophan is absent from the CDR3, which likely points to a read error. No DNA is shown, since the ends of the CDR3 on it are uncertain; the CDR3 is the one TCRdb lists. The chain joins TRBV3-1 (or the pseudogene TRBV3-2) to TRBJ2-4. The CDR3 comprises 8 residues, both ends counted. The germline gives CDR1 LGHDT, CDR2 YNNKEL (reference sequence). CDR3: CASSQDLG.

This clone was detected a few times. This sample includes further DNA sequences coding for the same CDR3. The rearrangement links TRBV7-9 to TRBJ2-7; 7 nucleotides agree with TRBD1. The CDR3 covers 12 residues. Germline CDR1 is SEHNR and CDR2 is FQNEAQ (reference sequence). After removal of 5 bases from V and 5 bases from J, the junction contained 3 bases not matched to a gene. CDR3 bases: TGTGCCAGCAGCGCAACAGGGGACGAGCAGTACTTC. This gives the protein CASSATGDEQYF.

The CDR3 region is CASKDPLNEQFF. The DNA for the CDR3 is TGTGCCAGCAAGGACCCACTCAATGAGCAGTTCTTC. V is TRBV6-5 and J is TRBJ2-1; D not certain. CDR1 and CDR2 from the germline V gene are MNHEY and SVGAGI. Trimming left V 7 bases short and J 6 bases short, with 10 bases between. CDR3 length: 12 amino acids.

The CDR3 DNA sequence: TGCAGCGTTGAAGGGTCCCTAGCGGGGAGCTCCTACAATGAGCAGTTCTTC. This codes for CSVEGSLAGSSYNEQFF. The genes are TRBV29-1 and TRBJ2-1; 9 nucleotides line up with TRBD2. With V trimmed by 1 base and J by 0 bases, 7 bases remained unmatched. The CDR3 covers 17 residues. Per the germline V gene, CDR1 is SQVTM and CDR2 is ANQGSEA.

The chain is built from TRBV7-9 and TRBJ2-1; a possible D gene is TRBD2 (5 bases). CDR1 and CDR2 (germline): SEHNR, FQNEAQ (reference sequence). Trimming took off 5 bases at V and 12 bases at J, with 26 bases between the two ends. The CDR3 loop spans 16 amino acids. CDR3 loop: CASSASLGPQSRRQFF. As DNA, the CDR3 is TGTGCCAGCAGCGCTAGCCTCGGACCACAATCACGTAGGCAGTTCTTC.

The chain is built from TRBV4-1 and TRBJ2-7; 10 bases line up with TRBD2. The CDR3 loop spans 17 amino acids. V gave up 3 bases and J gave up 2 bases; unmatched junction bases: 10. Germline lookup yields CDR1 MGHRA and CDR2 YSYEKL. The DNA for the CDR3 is TGCGCCAGCAGCCAGCGGATTAACAGCGGGAGGGCCTACGAGCAGTACTTC. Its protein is CASSQRINSGRAYEQYF.

The CDR3 here is CASSSTSGQGDYGYTF. As DNA, the CDR3 is TGTGCCAGCAGTTCTACGTCGGGACAGGGGGACTATGGCTACACCTTC. This chain uses TRBV6-5 with TRBJ1-2; TRBD1 agrees at 11 bases. In germline, CDR1 is MNHEY, CDR2 SVGAGI. The CDR3 extends over 16 amino acids. V dropped 4 bases and J dropped 3; count of bases not matched to a gene: 7.

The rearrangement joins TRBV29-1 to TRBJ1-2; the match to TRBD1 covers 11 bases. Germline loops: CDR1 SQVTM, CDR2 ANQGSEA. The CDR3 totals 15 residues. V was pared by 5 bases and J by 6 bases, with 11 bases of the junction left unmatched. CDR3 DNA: TGCAGCGTTCTTCGATGGACAGGGGGCGTGGATGGCTACACCTTC. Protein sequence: CSVLRWTGGVDGYTF. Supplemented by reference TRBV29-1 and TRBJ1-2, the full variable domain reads SAVISQKPSRDICQRGTSLTIQCQVDSQVTMMFWYRQQPGQSLTLIATANQGSEATYESGFVIDKFPISRPNLTFSTLTVSNMSPEDSSIYLCSVLRWTGGVDGYTFGSGTRLTVV.

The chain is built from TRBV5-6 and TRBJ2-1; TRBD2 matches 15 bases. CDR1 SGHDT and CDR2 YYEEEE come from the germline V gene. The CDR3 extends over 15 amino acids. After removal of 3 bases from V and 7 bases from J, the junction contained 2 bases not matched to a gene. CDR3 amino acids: CASSSGLAGGNEQFF. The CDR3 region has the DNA TGTGCCAGCAGCTCGGGACTAGCGGGAGGAAATGAGCAGTTCTTC.

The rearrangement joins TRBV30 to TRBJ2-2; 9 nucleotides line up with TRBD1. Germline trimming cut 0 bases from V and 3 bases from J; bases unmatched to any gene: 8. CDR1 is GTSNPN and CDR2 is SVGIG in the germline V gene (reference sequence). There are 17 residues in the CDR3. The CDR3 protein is CAWSVFTGGWDTGELFF. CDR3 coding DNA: TGTGCCTGGAGTGTTTTCACAGGGGGCTGGGACACCGGGGAGCTGTTTTTT. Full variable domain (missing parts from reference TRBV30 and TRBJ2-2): SQTIHQWPATLVQPVGSPLSLECTVEGTSNPNLYWYRQAAGRGLQLLFYSVGIGQISSEVPQNLSASRPQDRQFILSSKKLLLSDSGFYLCAWSVFTGGWDTGELFFGEGSRLTVL.

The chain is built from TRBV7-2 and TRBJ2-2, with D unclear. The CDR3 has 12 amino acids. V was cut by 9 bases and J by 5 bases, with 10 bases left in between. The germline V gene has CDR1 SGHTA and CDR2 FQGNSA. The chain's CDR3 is CARARRTGELFF. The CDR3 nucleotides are TGTGCCAGAGCCCGTCGTACCGGGGAGCTGTTTTTT.

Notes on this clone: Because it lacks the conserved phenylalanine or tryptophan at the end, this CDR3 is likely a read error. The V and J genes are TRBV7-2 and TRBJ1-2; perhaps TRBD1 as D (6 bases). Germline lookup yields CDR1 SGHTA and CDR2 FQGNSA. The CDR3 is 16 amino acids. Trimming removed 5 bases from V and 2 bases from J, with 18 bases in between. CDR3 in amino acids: CASSHRRGGANYGYTL. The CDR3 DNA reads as TGTGCCAGCAGCCACCGCCGGGGGGGCGCGAACTATGGCTACACCCTC.

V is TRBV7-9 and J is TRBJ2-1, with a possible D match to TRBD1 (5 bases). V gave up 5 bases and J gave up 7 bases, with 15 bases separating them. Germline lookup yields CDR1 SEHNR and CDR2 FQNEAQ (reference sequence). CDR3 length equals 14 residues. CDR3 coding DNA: TGTGCCAGCAGCAACCAGGTGGACACGAATGAGCAGTTCTTC. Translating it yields CASSNQVDTNEQFF. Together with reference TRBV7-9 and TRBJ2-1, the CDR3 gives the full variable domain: DTGVSQNPRHKITKRGQNVTFRCDPISEHNRLYWYRQTLGQGPEFLTYFQNEAQLEKSRLLSDRFSAERPKGSFSTLEIQRTEQGDSAMYLCASSNQVDTNEQFFGPGTRLTVL.

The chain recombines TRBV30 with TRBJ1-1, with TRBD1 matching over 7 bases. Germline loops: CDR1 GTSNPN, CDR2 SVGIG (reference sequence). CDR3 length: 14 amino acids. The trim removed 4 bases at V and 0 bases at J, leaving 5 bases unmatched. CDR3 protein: CAWKDRSMNTEAFF. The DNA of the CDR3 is TGTGCCTGGAAGGACAGGTCCATGAACACTGAAGCTTTCTTT.

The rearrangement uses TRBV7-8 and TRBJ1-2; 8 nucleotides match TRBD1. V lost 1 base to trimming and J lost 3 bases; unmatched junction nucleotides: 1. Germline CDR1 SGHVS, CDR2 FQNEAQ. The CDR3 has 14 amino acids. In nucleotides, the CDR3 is TGTGCCAGCAGCTTAGGGACAGGGCACTATGGCTACACCTTC. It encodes CASSLGTGHYGYTF.

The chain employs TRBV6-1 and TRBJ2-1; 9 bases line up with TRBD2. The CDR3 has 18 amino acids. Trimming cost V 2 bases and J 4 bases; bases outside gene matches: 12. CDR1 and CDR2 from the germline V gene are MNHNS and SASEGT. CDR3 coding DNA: TGTGCCAGCAGTGAATTAGGACTAGCGAGTGGTAGGTACAATGAGCAGTTCTTC. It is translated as CASSELGLASGRYNEQFF.

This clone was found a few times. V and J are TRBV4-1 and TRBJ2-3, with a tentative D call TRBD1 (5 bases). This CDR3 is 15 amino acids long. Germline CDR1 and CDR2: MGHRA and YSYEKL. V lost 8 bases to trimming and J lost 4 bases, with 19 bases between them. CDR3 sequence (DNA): TGCGCCAGCGCGGTTCAGGGCCTCTCCTCAGATACGCAGTATTTT. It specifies CASAVQGLSSDTQYF.

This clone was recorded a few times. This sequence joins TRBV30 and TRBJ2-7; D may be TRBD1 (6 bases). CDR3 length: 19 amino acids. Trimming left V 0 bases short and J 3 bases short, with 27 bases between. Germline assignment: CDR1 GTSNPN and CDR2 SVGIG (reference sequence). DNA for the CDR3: TGTGCCTGGAGTGTTAAGGGGTTGGGTCAGGGGAATTCTTTCTACGAGCAGTACTTC. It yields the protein CAWSVKGLGQGNSFYEQYF.

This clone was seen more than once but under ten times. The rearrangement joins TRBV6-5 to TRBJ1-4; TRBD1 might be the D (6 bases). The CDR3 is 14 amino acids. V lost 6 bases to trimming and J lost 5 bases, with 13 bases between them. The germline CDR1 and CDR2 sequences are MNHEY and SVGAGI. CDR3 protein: CASRSTGKNEKLFF. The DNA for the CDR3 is TGTGCCAGCAGATCCACAGGGAAAAATGAAAAACTGTTTTTT.

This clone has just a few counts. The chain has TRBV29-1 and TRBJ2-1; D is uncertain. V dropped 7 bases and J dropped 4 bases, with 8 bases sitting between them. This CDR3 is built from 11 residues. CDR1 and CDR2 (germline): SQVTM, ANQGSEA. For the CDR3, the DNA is TGCAGCGCGACGACGTACAATGAGCAGTTCTTC. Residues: CSATTYNEQFF.